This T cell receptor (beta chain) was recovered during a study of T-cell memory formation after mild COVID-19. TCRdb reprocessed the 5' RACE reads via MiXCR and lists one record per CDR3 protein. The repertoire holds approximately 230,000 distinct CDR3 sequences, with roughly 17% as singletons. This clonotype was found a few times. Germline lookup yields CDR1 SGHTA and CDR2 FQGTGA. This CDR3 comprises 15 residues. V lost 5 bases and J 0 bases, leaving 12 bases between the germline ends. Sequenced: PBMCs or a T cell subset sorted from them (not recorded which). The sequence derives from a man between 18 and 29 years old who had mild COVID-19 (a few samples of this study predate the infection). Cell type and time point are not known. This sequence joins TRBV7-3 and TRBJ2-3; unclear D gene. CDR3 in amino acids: CASSPTLGSTDTQYF. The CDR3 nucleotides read TGTGCCAGCAGCCCGACTCTAGGTAGCACAGATACGCAGTATTTT.